Below are 26 T cell receptor beta chains sequenced from a single sample in a study of technical replicates of blood from a handful of donors. Sequencing was performed with immunoSEQ multiplex PCR; in TCRdb, only in-frame clones are kept and a portion is missing. Among 75,000 to 95,000 clones, around 94% were seen once, and the ten largest hold under 0.5%. Specimen: T cells isolated from PBMCs. The receptors originated from a human donor in good health.

The chain combines TRBV5-1 with TRBJ2-1; maybe TRBD1 (5 bases). V was clipped by 0 bases and J by 8 bases, with 12 bases between them. The V gene's germline CDR1 is SGHRS and CDR2 YFSETQ. The CDR3 sequence is 14 residues long. The CDR3 bases are TGCGCCAGCAGCTTGGCCAGGGTTTGGGATGAGCAGTTCTTC. Protein sequence: CASSLARVWDEQFF. Full variable domain (outside the CDR3, taken from reference TRBV5-1 and TRBJ2-1): KAGVTQTPRYLIKTRGQQVTLSCSPISGHRSVSWYQQTPGQGLQFLFEYFSETQRNKGNFPGRFSGRQFSNSRSEMNVSTLELGDSALYLCASSLARVWDEQFFGPGTRLTVL.

The chain links TRBV7-3 to TRBJ1-3; D is uncertain. Germline CDR1 SGHTA, CDR2 FQGTGA. This CDR3 has 14 residues. With 0 bases removed from V and 2 bases from J, the gap between germline ends came to 5 bases. The CDR3: CASSLTGPGNTIYF. In DNA form, the CDR3 reads TGTGCCAGCAGCTTAACGGGCCCTGGAAACACCATATATTTT.

V and J are TRBV27 and TRBJ2-7, with 9 bases matching TRBD2. The CDR3 loop spans 16 amino acids. Losses at the gene ends were 2 bases for V and 5 bases for J; bases not matched to a gene: 10. The germline V gene encodes CDR1 MNHEY and CDR2 SMNVEV (reference sequence). The CDR3 DNA reads as TGTGCCAGCAGTTTAGTTCCAGTAGCGGGAGTCCACGAGCAGTACTTC. It yields the protein CASSLVPVAGVHEQYF.

Points on this clone: A read error may account for a junction end that differs from germline. This rearrangement joins TRBV5-4 to TRBJ2-1; 9 nucleotides agree with TRBD1. This CDR3 has 13 residues. Per the germline V gene, CDR1 is SGHNT and CDR2 is YYREEE (reference sequence). DNA for the CDR3: TGTGCCAGCAGCTCTTGGACAGGGGAACTAATGCTCTTC. This translates into CASSSWTGELMLF.

This rearrangement joins TRBV7-3 to TRBJ2-7; 12 bases fit TRBD2. Germline V gives CDR1 SGHTA, CDR2 FQGTGA. This CDR3 is 13 amino acids long. The V gene end was trimmed by 6 bases and the J gene end by 5 bases; junction bases not matched to a gene: 2. The DNA for the CDR3 is TGTGCCAGCAGGACTAGCGGGAGTAACGAGCAGTACTTC. Its protein product is CASRTSGSNEQYF.

This clone appeared a single time. J is TRBJ2-5 and V is TRBV7-9; D is ambiguous. The CDR3 has 10 residues. Germline V gives CDR1 SEHNR, CDR2 FQNEAQ (reference sequence). The V gene lost 4 bases and the J gene lost 7 bases, with 4 bases spanning the gap. CDR3 loop: CASSYGTQYF. The CDR3 region has the DNA TGTGCCAGCAGCTACGGGACCCAGTACTTC.

The genes are TRBV10-2 and TRBJ2-1; D remains ambiguous. Trimming stripped 6 bases from V and 10 bases from J, with 10 bases between. Germline CDR1 reads WSHSY; CDR2 reads SAAADI. The CDR3 spans 11 residues. In DNA form, the CDR3 reads TGCGCCAGCAGAGCTAGTCAGGAGCAGTTCTTC. This codes for CASRASQEQFF.

V and J are TRBV6-1 and TRBJ1-1, with 7 nucleotides matching TRBD1. J lost 1 base, V lost 11 bases, and 13 bases had no gene match. This CDR3 comprises 15 residues. Germline CDR1 MNHNS, CDR2 SASEGT. CDR3 DNA: TGTGCCGGCCAAATACAGGGGCGGCCGAACACTGAAGCTTTCTTT. Its protein product is CAGQIQGRPNTEAFF.

The V and J genes are TRBV9 and TRBJ2-2, with D unclear. The CDR3 runs to 12 residues. With 4 bases removed from V and 6 bases from J, the gap between germline ends came to 7 bases. Germline assignment: CDR1 SGDLS and CDR2 YYNGEE. The CDR3 nucleotides are TGTGCCAGCAGCCTAAGTTCCGGGGAGCTGTTTTTT. Amino acid sequence: CASSLSSGELFF.

The chain joins TRBV2 to TRBJ1-4; TRBD1 aligns across 8 bases. The CDR3 loop spans 15 amino acids. CDR1 is SNHLY and CDR2 is FYNNEI in the germline V gene. V lost 3 bases, J lost 10 bases, and 10 bases stayed unmatched. The CDR3 nucleotides read TGTGCCAGCAGTGAGTTGGACAGGGATTATCGAAAACTGTTTTTT. Translated: CASSELDRDYRKLFF.

The CDR3 reads CATSREVVRQGNQPQHF. CDR3 sequence (DNA): TGTGCCACCAGCAGAGAGGTGGTACGACAGGGCAATCAGCCCCAGCATTTT. The rearrangement links TRBV15 to TRBJ1-5; the D gene is possibly TRBD1 (6 bases). V lost 0 bases and J 2 bases, leaving 14 bases between the germline ends. Germline values: CDR1 LNHNV, CDR2 YYDKDF (reference sequence). This CDR3 region has 17 residues.

This chain links TRBV19 with TRBJ1-2; the match to TRBD1 covers 8 bases. V lost 10 bases to trimming and J lost 6 bases; unmatched junction nucleotides: 7. Germline V lookup: CDR1 LNHDA, CDR2 SQIVND (reference sequence). The CDR3 is 12 amino acids. CDR3 amino acids: CATVTGEDGYTF. Here the CDR3 DNA reads TGTGCCACGGTGACAGGGGAAGATGGCTACACCTTC.

The chain combines TRBV5-4 with TRBJ2-7; D gene ambiguous. CDR1 is SGHNT and CDR2 is YYREEE in the germline V gene (reference sequence). The CDR3 runs to 13 residues. V lost 1 base to trimming and J lost 4 bases, with 9 bases between them. CDR3 amino acids: CASSLNFNYEQYF. For the CDR3, the DNA is TGTGCCAGCAGCTTGAACTTCAATTACGAGCAGTACTTC.

The gene calls are TRBV2 and TRBJ2-2, with D possibly TRBD2 on 6 matching bases. The CDR3 runs to 15 residues. V was pared by 8 bases and J by 7 bases, with 20 bases between. The germline CDR1 and CDR2 sequences are SNHLY and FYNNEI. The CDR3 DNA reads TGTGCCAGCGTTGCGGGACCCGCTACAAACGGGGAGCTGTTTTTT. Its protein is CASVAGPATNGELFF.

Only one count was recorded for this clone. J is TRBJ1-5 and V is TRBV19, with a possible D match to TRBD1 (5 bases). Trimming removed 10 bases from V and 6 bases from J, with 16 bases in between. Germline V gives CDR1 LNHDA, CDR2 SQIVND (reference sequence). CDR3 length equals 13 residues. The CDR3 DNA follows: TGTGCCATCACCTGGGACTTATGTCAGCCCCAGCATTTT. This codes for CAITWDLCQPQHF.

This chain links TRBV13 with TRBJ2-7; D perhaps matches TRBD1 (6 bases). The CDR3 is 14 residues long. Germline-derived CDR1 and CDR2 are PRHDT and FYEKMQ (reference sequence). V lost 4 bases and J lost 4, with 14 bases in between. In DNA, the CDR3 is TGTGCCAGCAGCTCCGACAGGTGGGGGTACGAGCAGTACTTC. Translation: CASSSDRWGYEQYF.

The chain couples TRBV11-2 to TRBJ1-3; TRBD1 might be the D (5 bases). Trimming removed 1 base at V and 0 bases at J, with 7 bases between. The CDR3 contains 15 residues. Germline-derived CDR1 and CDR2 are SGHAT and FQNNGV. As DNA, the CDR3 is TGTGCCAGCAGCTTAGTAAGGGGCTCTGGAAACACCATATATTTT. Amino acids: CASSLVRGSGNTIYF.

The chain uses TRBV6-5 and TRBJ1-2, with a weak D call TRBD1 (5 bases). In germline, CDR1 is MNHEY, CDR2 SVGAGI. V gave up 6 bases and J gave up 0 bases, with 14 bases separating them. There are 15 residues in the CDR3. The CDR3 nucleotides are TGTGCCAGCAGAAGAACGGGGGTTACTAACTATGGCTACACCTTC. Residues: CASRRTGVTNYGYTF.

J is TRBJ2-7 and V is TRBV29-1, with 8 bases identical to TRBD2. This CDR3 has 13 amino acids. V dropped 5 bases and J dropped 2; count of bases not matched to a gene: 5. CDR1 is SQVTM, CDR2 ANQGSEA, per germline. The chain's CDR3 is CSVLRGGPYEQYF. CDR3 nucleotides: TGCAGCGTTTTACGGGGGGGCCCCTACGAGCAGTACTTC.

This clone was observed once. The chain has TRBV6-5 and TRBJ2-3; the D gene is possibly TRBD2 (6 bases). This CDR3 comprises 15 residues. Trimming pared 5 bases from V and 1 base from J, leaving 13 bases between. CDR1 and CDR2 from the germline V gene are MNHEY and SVGAGI. CDR3 in DNA: TGTGCCAGCAGTCGGCTTAGCGGAGGCACAGATACGCAGTATTTT. Translation: CASSRLSGGTDTQYF.

The rearrangement uses TRBV19 and TRBJ2-7; no reliable D call. In germline, CDR1 is LNHDA, CDR2 SQIVND (reference sequence). V lost 4 bases and J 2 bases, leaving 3 bases between the germline ends. The CDR3 contains 11 residues. CDR3 residues: CASSNTYEQYF. The DNA of the CDR3 is TGTGCCAGTAGTAACACCTACGAGCAGTACTTC.

The chain combines TRBV7-9 with TRBJ1-5; D gene unclear. Germline loops: CDR1 SEHNR, CDR2 FQNEAQ (reference sequence). V was shortened by 8 bases and J by 10 bases, with 3 bases between the two germline ends. The CDR3 sequence is 8 residues long. CDR3 amino acids: CASGPQHF. The DNA of the CDR3 is TGTGCCAGCGGCCCCCAGCATTTT.

This rearrangement joins TRBV15 to TRBJ2-7, with 8 bases fitting TRBD2. In germline, CDR1 is LNHNV, CDR2 YYDKDF (reference sequence). The CDR3 totals 18 residues. The junction had 18 bases not matched to a gene; V was cut back by 1 base and J by 7 bases. CDR3 sequence reads: CATSRVTGTSLHSGEQYF. The CDR3 bases are TGTGCCACCAGCAGAGTAACCGGGACTAGTCTCCATTCGGGGGAGCAGTACTTC. Based on the CDR3 plus reference TRBV15 and TRBJ2-7, the full variable domain is DAMVIQNPRYQVTQFGKPVTLSCSQTLNHNVMYWYQQKSSQAPKLLFHYYDKDFNNEADTPDNFQSRRPNTSFCFLDIRSPGLGDTAMYLCATSRVTGTSLHSGEQYFGPGTRLTVT.

This clone appeared once. The chain carries TRBV7-9 and TRBJ2-5, with 8 bases matching TRBD2. The CDR3 contains 17 residues. V was pared by 5 bases and J by 5 bases, with 16 bases of the junction left unmatched. The germline V gene has CDR1 SEHNR and CDR2 FQNEAQ (reference sequence). CDR3 region: CASSQGLAGSSWETQYF. The CDR3 DNA reads TGTGCCAGCAGCCAGGGTCTAGCGGGTTCCAGTTGGGAGACCCAGTACTTC.

This clone showed up just once. The J gene is TRBJ2-7, the V gene TRBV19; 10 bases agree with TRBD1. The CDR3 totals 15 residues. The V and J ends lost 1 base and 1 base, in that order; junction bases with no gene match: 1. Germline V gives CDR1 LNHDA, CDR2 SQIVND (reference sequence). The CDR3 region is CASSIGGQGSYEQYF. CDR3 nucleotide sequence: TGTGCCAGTAGTATAGGGGGACAGGGGTCCTACGAGCAGTACTTC.

This clone was observed a few times. This rearrangement joins TRBV20-1 to TRBJ1-1; maybe TRBD1 (5 bases). V was shortened by 6 bases and J by 4 bases, with 9 bases between the two germline ends. The CDR3 has 11 residues. The germline CDR1 and CDR2 sequences are DFQATT and SNEGSKA (reference sequence). The CDR3 loop reads CSARGGTEAFF. The DNA of the CDR3 is TGCAGTGCGCGGGGGGGCACTGAAGCTTTCTTT.